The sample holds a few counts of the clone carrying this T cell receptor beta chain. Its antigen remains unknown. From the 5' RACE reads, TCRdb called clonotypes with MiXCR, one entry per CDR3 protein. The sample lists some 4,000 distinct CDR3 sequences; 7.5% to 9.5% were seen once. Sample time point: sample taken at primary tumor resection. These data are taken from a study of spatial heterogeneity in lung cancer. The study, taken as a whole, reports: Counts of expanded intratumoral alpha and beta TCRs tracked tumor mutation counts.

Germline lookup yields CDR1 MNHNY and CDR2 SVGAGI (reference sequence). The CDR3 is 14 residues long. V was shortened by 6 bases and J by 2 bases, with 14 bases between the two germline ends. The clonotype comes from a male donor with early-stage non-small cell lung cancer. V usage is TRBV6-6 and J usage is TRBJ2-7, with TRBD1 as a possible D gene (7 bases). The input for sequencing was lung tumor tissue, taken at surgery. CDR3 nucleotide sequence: TGTGCCAGCAGGGAGGGGACAGTGACCTACGAGCAGTACTTC. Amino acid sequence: CASREGTVTYEQYF.